This T cell receptor (beta chain) was identified during a study of cytomegalovirus exposure and HLA in healthy donors. The V gene's germline CDR1 is SGHRS and CDR2 YFSETQ. The CDR3 length is 14 residues. The V segment lost 0 bases and the J segment 3 bases; nucleotides outside the gene matches: 3. Generated by immunoSEQ multiplex PCR, the TCRdb table keeps only in-frame clones and is missing some. Of 330,000 or so clones in the sample, roughly 90% are singletons; the top ten hold around 0.84%. The sequenced sample consisted of PBMCs. The chain joins TRBV5-1 to TRBJ2-7; 7 nucleotides match TRBD1. The TCR originated in a woman between 18 and 30 years old in good health and CMV-seronegative. The CDR3 sequence is CASSLAQGVYEQYF. For the CDR3, the DNA is TGCGCCAGCAGCTTGGCCCAGGGGGTCTACGAGCAGTACTTC.